The source of this T cell receptor (beta chain) is a study of shared T cell receptors in the human thymus. The data were produced by immunoSEQ multiplex PCR, yet TCRdb's version contains in-frame clones alone and is incomplete. Of about 660,000 clones listed, more than 75% are singletons. Germline CDR1 reads SQVTM; CDR2 reads ANQGSEA. CDR3 length: 19 amino acids. After removal of 2 bases from V and 3 bases from J, the junction contained 15 bases not matched to a gene. This same sample was also part of a study on human thymus T cells.

This rearrangement joins TRBV29-1 to TRBJ2-2, with 10 nucleotides matching TRBD1. Specimen: thymocytes. The sequence was collected from a boy under two years old with a congenital heart defect. The CDR3 region is CSVETLRQGAQKDTGELFF. CDR3 sequence (DNA): TGCAGCGTTGAAACGTTGAGACAGGGGGCGCAGAAGGACACCGGGGAGCTGTTTTTT.